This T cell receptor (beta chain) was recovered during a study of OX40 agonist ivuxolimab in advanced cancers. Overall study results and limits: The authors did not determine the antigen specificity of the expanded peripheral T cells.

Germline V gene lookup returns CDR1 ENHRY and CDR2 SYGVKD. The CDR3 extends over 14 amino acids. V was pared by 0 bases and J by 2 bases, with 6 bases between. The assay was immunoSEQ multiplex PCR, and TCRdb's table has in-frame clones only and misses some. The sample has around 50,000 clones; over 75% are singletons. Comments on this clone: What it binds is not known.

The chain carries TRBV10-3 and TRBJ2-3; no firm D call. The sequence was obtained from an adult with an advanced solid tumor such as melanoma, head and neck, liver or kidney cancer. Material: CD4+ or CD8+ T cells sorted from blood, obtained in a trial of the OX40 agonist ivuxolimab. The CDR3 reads CAISESEHTDTQYF. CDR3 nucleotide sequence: TGTGCCATCAGTGAGTCGGAGCACACAGATACGCAGTATTTT.